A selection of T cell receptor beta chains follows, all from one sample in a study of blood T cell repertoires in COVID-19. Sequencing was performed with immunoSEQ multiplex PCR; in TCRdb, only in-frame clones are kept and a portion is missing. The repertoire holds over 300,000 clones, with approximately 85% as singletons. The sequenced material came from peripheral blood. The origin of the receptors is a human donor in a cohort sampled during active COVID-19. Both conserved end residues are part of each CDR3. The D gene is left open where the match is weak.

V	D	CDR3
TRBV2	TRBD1	CASSNWETGAYGYTF
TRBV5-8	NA	CASSSGPNQPQHF
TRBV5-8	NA	CANRDISVSGNTIYF
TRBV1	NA	CTSSQEESQHF
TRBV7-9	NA	CASSQRTDTQYF
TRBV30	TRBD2	CASSTSGPYNEQFF
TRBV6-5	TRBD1	CASNSRDRNTGELFF
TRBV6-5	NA	CASRQGLRNQPQHF
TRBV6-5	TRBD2	CASRGDTGELFF
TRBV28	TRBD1	CASTPTGGYTEAFF
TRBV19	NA	CASSTQGIGTEAFF
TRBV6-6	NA	CASSPRETEAFF
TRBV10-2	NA	CASSETQFNYGYTF
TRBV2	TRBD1	CASGQDHYSNQPQHF
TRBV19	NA	CASSIVDSSYNEQFF
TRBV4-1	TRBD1	CASSQPDRGTYNSPLHF
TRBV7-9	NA	CASSLGAATYNEQFF
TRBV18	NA	CASSPPGQKNIQYF
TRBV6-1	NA	CASSEAESSYNEQFF
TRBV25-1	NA	CASSLGALQYF
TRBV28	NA	CASSSIANYGYTF
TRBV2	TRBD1	CAKQGFVDDGYTF
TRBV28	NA	CASSSHTGMNEQFF
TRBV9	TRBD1	CASSAGQATNEKLFF
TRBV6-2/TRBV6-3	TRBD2	CASSYILREGTNFQETQYF
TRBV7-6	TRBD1	CASSLAGTGGNYGYTF
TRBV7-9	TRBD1	CASRRTGARLSYEQYF
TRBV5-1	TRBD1	CASNHSTGDIYGYTF
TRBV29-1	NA	CSVEEDGNQPQHF
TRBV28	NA	CASTLGGAGVNTEAFF
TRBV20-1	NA	CSARAVYGYTF
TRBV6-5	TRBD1	CASSYPDRGKGTEAFF
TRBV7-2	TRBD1	CASSSRGTGNEKLFF
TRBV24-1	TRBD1	CAIGTVTEAFF
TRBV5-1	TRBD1	CASSSNSGTAYEQYF
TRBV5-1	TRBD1	CASSLTDRANGELFF
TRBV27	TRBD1	CASSLGTEYGYTF
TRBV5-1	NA	CASSLEGGVSYEQYF
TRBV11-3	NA	CASSSRVTGELFF
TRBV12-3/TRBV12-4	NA	CASSFEAGIEAFF
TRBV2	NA	CASSEGLREGELFF
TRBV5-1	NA	CASSLAKTTSGNTIYF
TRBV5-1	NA	CASSQPGNIYEQYF
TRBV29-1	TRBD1	CSVSRDRASYEQYF
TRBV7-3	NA	CASSSGSYNEQFF
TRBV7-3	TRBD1	CASSLGQGGLTDTQYF
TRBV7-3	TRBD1	CASSPGQGYEQYF
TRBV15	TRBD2	CATSTLSGGGEADTQYF
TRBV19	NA	CATRDKGHSNQPQHF
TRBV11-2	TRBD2	CASSPGLGTDTQYF
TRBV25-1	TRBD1	CASSVSSQGDKAYNEQFF
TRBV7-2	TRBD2	CASSLGGGFDEQFF
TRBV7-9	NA	CASSLGPEGTENIQYF
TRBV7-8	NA	CASSLVGGSYGYTF
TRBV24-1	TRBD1	CATSDLPGQGYTGELFF
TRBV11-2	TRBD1	CASSSYRGGTDTQYF
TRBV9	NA	CASSPGGRGHEAFF
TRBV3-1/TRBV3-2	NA	CASSRSMGGSFQPQHF
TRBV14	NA	CASSPLSRGSRETQYF
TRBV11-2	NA	CASSLLQETQYF